This T cell receptor beta chain came from a study of a mutant IDH1 vaccine in newly diagnosed glioma. Study-wide background: Sex among treated patients split about 60% male, roughly 40% female; mean age was around 40 years. General study findings and limits: Alterations occurring in top peripheral T cell clonotypes seemed unrelated to pseudoprogression.

CDR3 length equals 11 residues. Trimming stripped 5 bases from V and 6 bases from J, with 8 bases between. CDR1 and CDR2 from the germline V gene are SGHAT and FQNNGV. A note on this clone: Antigen unknown.

Time point in this sample: baseline, week 1 (first vaccination visit). Specified treatment: pre-vaccination baseline after standard-of-care therapy. The table came from immunoSEQ multiplex PCR; TCRdb's copy has only in-frame clones and leaves some out. Of 98,000 or so clones listed, roughly 90% are singletons. The chain combines TRBV11-2 with TRBJ2-7; D call uncertain. The input for sequencing was PBMCs, taken from a glioma patient treated with radiotherapy, temozolomide or both. The receptor was isolated from a woman in her fifties or sixties with glioma. CDR3 DNA sequence: TGTGCCAGCAGCGCGACCCGCGAGCAGTACTTC. This encodes CASSATREQYF.